The 8 T cell receptor beta chains below come from one sample, sequenced in a study of breast tumors, draining lymph nodes, adjacent tissues. TCRdb processed the multiplex PCR reads anew with MiXCR; each CDR3 protein has one entry. Of roughly 120,000 distinct CDR3 sequences in the sample, 15% to 20% were seen once. Samples came from axillary lymph nodes draining the breast cancer. The specimen was axillary lymph node tissue. These receptors originate from a female donor with breast cancer. Some clones in this sample may be carry-over from other donors' samples.

This clonotype was observed at least ten times. The chain recombines TRBV6-4 with TRBJ2-1, with TRBD1 identical over 7 bases. The CDR3 length is 16 residues. Germline CDR1 is MRHNA and CDR2 is SNTAGT. Trimming at V came to 5 bases and at J to 8 bases, leaving 15 bases not matched to a gene. The chain's CDR3 is CASSSRTGVRSHEQFF. CDR3 coding DNA: TGTGCCAGCAGTTCAAGGACAGGCGTCCGTTCCCATGAGCAGTTCTTC.

Comments on this clonotype: A read error is possible here, since a much larger clone lies one base away. This chain connects TRBV6-1 to TRBJ2-5, with D possibly being TRBD2 (6 bases). Germline CDR1 MNHNS, CDR2 SASEGT. V was shortened by 9 bases and J by 4 bases, with 12 bases between the two germline ends. CDR3 length: 12 residues. The CDR3 nucleotides read TGTGCCAGTAGCAGGGACTTAGAGACCCAGTACTTC. Its translation: CASSRDLETQYF.

This clonotype was counted only a few times. CDR3 in amino acids: CASSLSSSWIPLSTDTQYF. The CDR3 region has the DNA TGTGCCAGCAGTTTATCGTCGTCTTGGATCCCACTCAGCACAGATACGCAGTATTTT. This chain joins TRBV27 and TRBJ2-3; D call uncertain. V gave up 0 bases and J gave up 0 bases, with 19 bases separating them. Germline V gives CDR1 MNHEY, CDR2 SMNVEV (reference sequence). The CDR3 has 19 amino acids.

This clonotype was detected many times. J is TRBJ2-1 and V is TRBV12-3 or TRBV12-4; 14 nucleotides line up with TRBD2. This CDR3 region has 15 residues. J gave up 8 bases and V 5 bases, and 5 bases lay outside the gene matches. CDR3 sequence (DNA): TGTGCCAGCAGTCGGGGACTAGCGGGAGTTTATGAGCAGTTCTTC. Encoded protein: CASSRGLAGVYEQFF.

The chain has TRBV7-2 and TRBJ2-2; D is unresolved. Germline assignment: CDR1 SGHTA and CDR2 FQGNSA. CDR3 length: 14 residues. The V end was cut by 6 bases, the J end by 6 bases, with 14 bases between. CDR3 loop: CASSPDWASGELFF. The CDR3 DNA reads TGTGCCAGCAGTCCAGACTGGGCCTCCGGGGAGCTGTTTTTT. The full variable domain, rest sourced from reference TRBV7-2 and TRBJ2-2, is GAGVSQSPSNKVTEKGKDVELRCDPISGHTALYWYRQSLGQGLEFLIYFQGNSAPDKSGLPSDRFSAERTGGSVSTLTIQRTQQEDSAVYLCASSPDWASGELFFGEGSRLTVL.

The CDR3 region has the DNA TGCAGCGTCGGGACACAACCCACTGAAGCTTTCTTT. Its translation: CSVGTQPTEAFF. The V gene is TRBV29-1, the J gene TRBJ1-1, with D tentatively TRBD1 (6 bases). In germline, CDR1 is SQVTM, CDR2 ANQGSEA. V shed 6 bases and J shed 4 bases, with 12 bases lying between them. The CDR3 loop spans 12 amino acids.

This clonotype was seen at least ten times. The J gene is TRBJ1-2, the V gene TRBV12-3 or TRBV12-4, with TRBD1 as a possible D gene (6 bases). This CDR3 has 15 amino acids. Trimming removed 0 bases from V and 5 bases from J, with 13 bases in between. The CDR3 DNA sequence: TGTGCCAGCAGTTTAGCCGGGACAAAAATTTATGGCTACACCTTC. It encodes CASSLAGTKIYGYTF.

This clonotype came up many times. The J gene is TRBJ1-6, the V gene TRBV5-6, with 8 bases lining up with TRBD1. Per germline, CDR1 SGHDT and CDR2 YYEEEE. CDR3 size: 15 residues. V lost 4 bases, J lost 11 bases, and 11 bases stayed unmatched. The CDR3 DNA sequence: TGTGCCAGCAGCAACCGGAGACAGGGGAGTCCACCCCTCCACTTT. Its protein is CASSNRRQGSPPLHF.